This T cell receptor beta chain was recorded in a study of T cell clonality in common variable immunodeficiency. This clone was counted at least ten times. The sequenced fragment ends 3 residues before the CDR3 boundary, so the rest is inferred from the germline J gene. V was shortened by 0 bases and J by 3 bases, with 10 bases between the two germline ends. Germline V gene sequence: CDR1 SGHRS, CDR2 YFSETQ. The CDR3 spans 15 residues. Clones were sequenced by immunoSEQ multiplex PCR, and TCRdb holds only the in-frame ones, with some missing. Singletons are absent from the sample, which has more than 35,000 clones.

Material: peripheral blood mononuclear cells. This TCR was sampled from a person aged 18-70 years in good health. The rearrangement joins TRBV5-1 to TRBJ2-1; D is perhaps TRBD2 (6 bases). This CDR3 is CASSLDSGDYNEQFF. CDR3 bases read: TGCGCCAGCAGCTTGGATAGCGGAGACTACAATGAG.